This TCR beta chain was obtained from a study of T-cell memory formation after mild COVID-19 (dated by TCRdb to the early 2020s). For the wider study: TCR sequence clusters from the two donors were largely donor specific. In two donors, T-cell clones that expanded and contracted after mild COVID-19 were followed by sequencing TCRalpha and TCRbeta repertoires longitudinally. Two young, previously healthy adult volunteers, one female and one male, were included in the cohort.

This clonotype was seen more than once but under ten times. Its antigen remains undetermined. No much larger clone exists at a distance of one base, and base qualities are not known. Reading the germline V gene gives CDR1 SGHVS and CDR2 FQNEAQ. Including cysteine and phenylalanine, the CDR3 has 15 amino acids. CDR3 DNA is the only sequence kept; it has 45 bases, read in frame from the first base. V and J are truncated by 2 bases and 1 base respectively, leaving an intervening sequence of 8 bases. Results the study describes overall, beyond this receptor: Contracting CD4+ clones appeared mostly in the CM and EM memory subsets, whereas CD8+ clones were enriched in EMRA. Balanced CD4/CD8 phenotypes were observed for clones contracting from day 15 to 85, whereas a bias towards CD4+ was observed for a second wave of clones expanding from day 15 to 37. Whether the second-wave clones peaking on day 37 were SARS-CoV-2 specific was not confirmed. The study included only a couple of mild cases, and larger cohorts that include severe cases with pre-infection samples were judged to be necessary. Some responding clones were detected in pre-infection memory, which suggested that pre-existing cross-reactive memory T cells had joined the SARS-CoV-2 response.

Ficoll-Paque density gradient centrifugation was used to isolate PBMCs. The reads were generated on an Illumina NovaSeq 6000. TCRalpha and TCRbeta cDNA libraries were built by 5'RACE with constant-segment primers, adding sample barcodes and unique molecular identifiers. RNA was extracted from every sample with Trizol reagent. The libraries were amplified in two PCR steps, and the second step added a second sample barcode and Illumina TruSeq adapters. Libraries were sequenced on an Illumina NovaSeq with 2 x 150 bp paired-end reads. In the authors' own workflow: The reads were demultiplexed and collapsed into UMI-guided consensus sequences using migec v1.2.7. Using mixcr v2.1.11, UMI consensuses were aligned to TRA and TRB V and J templates and then assembled into clonotypes. A clonotype was counted as expanded or contracted only if both edgeR and NoisET called the change significant, with noise models trained on biological replicates. For edgeR calls, a false discovery rate-adjusted p below 0.01 and a log2 fold-change threshold of 1 were applied. As an exploratory analysis of dynamics, PCA with hierarchical clustering was applied to max-normalized trajectories of the 1000 most abundant clonotypes. The CD4 or CD8 phenotype of responding clones was assigned using the separately sequenced CD4+ and CD8+ repertoires. Starting from the raw public reads, TCRdb applied fastp trimming at Q25, assembled clones with MiXCR and retained in-frame beta chains. Duplicate CDR3 protein sequences are folded into a single record with the most common DNA and genes. These V and J calls rely on TCRdb rather than the paper's analysis. The sample profile shows about 560,000 distinct CDR3 sequences; around 15% of them were found once. About 8.1% of the sample comes from the top ten.

The chain is encoded by TRBV7-8 joined to TRBJ1-4; a weak D assignment points to TRBD1 (5 bases agree). The sample taken for sequencing was PBMCs or a T cell subset sorted from them (not recorded which). The clonotype was recovered from an adult woman who had mild COVID-19 (a few samples of this study predate the infection). The sample titles of this study are shuffled in the database, so cell type and time point are left out; the donor was told from shared clones. CDR3 sequence: CASSLLGVTNEKLFF. The DNA sequence is TGTGCCAGCAGCTTACTAGGGGTAACTAATGAAAAACTGTTTTTT. Joined to the reference TRBV7-8 and TRBJ1-4 proteins, this CDR3 gives the full variable domain: GAGVSQSPRYKVAKRGQDVALRCDPISGHVSLFWYQQALGQGPEFLTYFQNEAQLDKSGLPSDRFFAERPEGSVSTLKIQRTQQEDSAVYLCASSLLGVTNEKLFFGSGTQLSVL.